This TCR beta chain originates from a study of cytomegalovirus exposure and HLA in healthy donors. To note about this clone: Antigen unknown.

Amplification used 60 Vbeta primers and 13 Jbeta primers. The protocol was immunoSEQ multiplex PCR, while the TCRdb copy is restricted to in-frame clones and leaves out a portion. The table shows around 110,000 clones, with 65% to 80% occurring only once. The study's findings and limits: Later analysis demonstrated an association between a missense DCLRE1C variant and TCR beta V- and J-gene trimming. Presence/absence analysis assumed near-uniform sequencing depth across donors. In an earlier analysis, in some 600 donors, most V segments appeared productive either ~87% or ~30% of the time.

From germline, CDR1 is MNHEY and CDR2 SMNVEV (reference sequence). The CDR3 has 11 residues. J was trimmed by 8 bases and V by 10 bases; bases with no gene match: 6. Sequenced: PBMCs. The clonotype was recovered from a woman between 50 and 59 years old in good health and CMV-seropositive. The genes are TRBV27 and TRBJ1-2, with 8 bases identical to TRBD1. In nucleotides, the CDR3 is TGTGCCATCAGGACAGGGAACGGCTACACCTTC. Encoded protein: CAIRTGNGYTF.